The clone carrying this TCR beta chain was counted between two and nine times. The antigen remains undetermined. TCRdb reanalysed the RT-PCR reads using MiXCR and keeps one entry per CDR3 protein. The sample lists more than 700,000 distinct CDR3 sequences, roughly 20% seen once, with around 9.6% in the top ten. These data belong to a study of response to subunit inactivated influenza vaccine. This CDR3 spans 16 amino acids. Germline values: CDR1 MGHRA, CDR2 YSYEKL. The V end lost 3 bases, the J end lost 4 bases, and 17 bases lay between the germline ends. General study findings and limits: With each seasonal influenza vaccination, the authors suggested, few new T cells are recruited.

V gene TRBV4-1 combines with J gene TRBJ2-3, with D possibly matching TRBD1 (5 bases). This specimen was PBMCs from blood, taken roughly 5 days after vaccination. This clonotype was obtained from a man aged 50-59 years who received an inactivated influenza vaccine. CDR3: CASSHPPTDGADTQYF. The CDR3 nucleotides are TGCGCCAGCAGCCACCCTCCGACAGACGGCGCAGATACGCAGTATTTT.